This T cell receptor beta chain appears in the sequencing data of a study of blood T cells in healthy people across ages (dated by TCRdb to 2013 to 2016). Concerning the study at large: In model experiments, template switching captured roughly one uniquely barcoded TCR beta cDNA molecule for every two T cells. Using deep sequencing normalized with unique cDNA molecular identifiers, the study measured how TCR beta repertoire diversity changes with age. The donors were divided into four age groups: young (average approximately 16 years), middle-aged (almost 40), aged (roughly 60) and long-lived (around 87). To avoid experimental bias, donors of different ages were randomly spread across the sequencing lanes. Using the same blood draw, the study looked at two additional independent replicas of 1 million unique cDNA reads for two donors, one aged 18 to 30 and the other aged 80 or older.

On this clonotype itself: Its binding antigen is unknown. No much larger clone exists at a distance of one base, and base qualities are not known.

The donors were roughly 38 Caucasian individuals from Russia, aged roughly 6 to 100 years, who were systemically healthy. Approximately 9 milliliters of peripheral blood were collected from each donor into EDTA-treated Vacutainer tubes. Ficoll-Paque density-gradient centrifugation was used to isolate PBMCs, with at least 7 million per sample. Total RNA was extracted from PBMCs with Trizol reagent, with at least 6 micrograms obtained per sample. Naive CD45RAhigh/CD27high T cell percentages were measured by flow cytometry on a PBMC aliquot from every donor. Summary of the overall study and its limitations: Estimates of total diversity based on one million sequenced T cells were regarded as lower bounds and as underestimates. Observed TCR beta diversity per million T cells fell roughly linearly with age, and a significant reduction was already apparent by age roughly 40. Because donor CMV infection status was unknown, age-related changes in expanded clonotypes were potentially confounded. Since profiling was done on bulk unsorted PBMCs, naive and antigen-experienced compartments could not be conclusively compared. The percentage of naive T cells measured by flow cytometry correlated strongly with observed TCR beta diversity. Compared with the aged group, more naive CD4+ T cells, fewer expanded clones and increased TCR diversity were shown by the long-lived group, suggesting age selection.

The CDR3 covers 14 residues, taking in both the cysteine and the phenylalanine. The sequence is cut down to CDR3 DNA, 42 bases in frame from base 1. Trimming removed 5 bases from V and 0 bases from J, leaving 11 bases between the germline ends. The germline V gene (reference sequence) supplies CDR1 PRHDT and CDR2 FYEKMQ. Library prep was done by 5' RACE. Instrument on record: Illumina HiSeq 2500. A second roughly 6 to 11 cycle PCR used a sample-barcoded 5' primer and a J-beta primer mix. Each TCR beta cDNA molecule received a unique molecular identifier from a template-switch 5' adaptor carrying 12 random nucleotides. Each sample yielded at least 3 million CDR3-containing paired-end reads. First-strand cDNA synthesis was performed from all RNA using the Mint cDNA synthesis kit, with priming by a TRBC-specific oligonucleotide. After uracil-DNA glycosylase treatment, a first 18-cycle PCR used universal primers M1SS and BC2_uni_R on all cDNA. As for the authors' bioinformatics: Each sample was normalized by randomly selecting 1 million high-quality reads, each carrying a distinct molecular identifier. Instead of being binned into consensus sequences, reads that shared molecular identifiers were thrown out. MiTCR, run with a Q25 quality threshold and the strictest error-elimination algorithm, handled CDR3 identification, clonotype clustering and error correction. A nonparametric unseen species model with Euler transformation was used to estimate lower-bound total TCR beta diversity. In-frame beta chains were kept once TCRdb had trimmed the public reads at Q25 with fastp and called clones with MiXCR. For every CDR3 protein sequence, its rows merge into one entry that carries the most common genes and DNA. TCRdb's processing, not the authors' own work, is the source of the V and J calls. This sample lists 850,000 to 1,100,000 distinct CDR3 sequences; more than 30% were detected once. Around 13% of the sample rests with the top ten.

The chain employs TRBV13 and TRBJ2-7, with a tentative D call of TRBD1 or TRBD2, each matching 5 bases. Sequenced: blood. The clonotype was recovered from a young man in good health. The DNA sequence follows: TGTGCCAGCAGCAACCGGGACCACTCCTACGAGCAGTACTTC. Its protein reads: CASSNRDHSYEQYF.